These T cell receptor beta chains were read from a single sample in a study of shared clonotypes between healthy human individuals. TCRdb's table, derived via immunoSEQ multiplex PCR, lists solely in-frame clones and lacks some. Altogether over 750,000 clones are present, just over 95% being singletons, with the ten largest covering around 0.25%. The sequencing input was naive CD8+ T cells sorted from blood. Source of these receptors: a young man in good health. The CDR3 runs from the conserved cysteine through the conserved F or W. The D gene is left open where the match is weak. Size values are once, few and many counts, or a class for expanded clones, and some rows have none.

>TRBV14|TRBJ2-5|NA|NA
TGTGCCAGCAGCCACCAGGACTTTAAAGAGACCCAGTACTTC
CASSHQDFKETQYF
>TRBV27|TRBJ2-1|NA|NA
TGTGCCAGCAGAACCCGGGATCTCCCACGGGATGAGCAGTTCTTC
CASRTRDLPRDEQFF
>TRBV30|TRBJ2-7|NA|NA
TGTGCCTGGAGTGTTGATTGGGGGAAGGGGTACGAGCAGTACTTC
CAWSVDWGKGYEQYF
>TRBV7-8|TRBJ2-3|TRBD2|NA
TGTGCCAGCAGCTTAGTTAGCGGGAGCACAGATACGCAGTATTTT
CASSLVSGSTDTQYF
>TRBV27|TRBJ2-7|NA|NA
TGTGCCAGCAGTCTGAGGCAGGGCTACGAGCAGTACTTC
CASSLRQGYEQYF
>TRBV27|TRBJ1-5|TRBD1|NA
TGTGCCAGCAGTTTATTCGGACTACAGGGGAACCAGCCCCAGCATTTT
CASSLFGLQGNQPQHF
>TRBV19|TRBJ2-1|TRBD2|NA
TGTGCCAGTAGCCCCGGACTAGCGGGAGTGTATGAGCAGTTCTTC
CASSPGLAGVYEQFF
>TRBV29-1|TRBJ2-7|NA|NA
TGCAGCGTTGAAGTAGGGGACTCCTACGAGCAGTACTTC
CSVEVGDSYEQYF
>TRBV28|TRBJ2-5|NA|once
TGTGCCAGCAGTACGGGGCGAGATTATAGGGAGACCCAGTACTTC
CASSTGRDYRETQYF
>TRBV13|TRBJ2-7|TRBD2|NA
TGTGCCAGCAGCTCCAGCGGGAGAGTCTACGAGCAGTACTTC
CASSSSGRVYEQYF
>TRBV11-2|TRBJ2-7|NA|NA
TGTGCCAGCAGCTTCGGTAGTTTCGGGACGTACGAGCAGTACTTC
CASSFGSFGTYEQYF
>TRBV15|TRBJ2-6|TRBD1|few
TGTGCCACCAGCAGAGGGGACAGTAGCTCTGGGGCCAACGTCCTGACTTTC
CATSRGDSSSGANVLTF
>TRBV30|TRBJ2-1|TRBD2|NA
TGCGCGTCTAGCGGGACTTACAATGAGCAGTTCTTC
CASSGTYNEQFF
>TRBV7-9|TRBJ2-2|NA|NA
TGTGCCAGCAGCCCTATGGGGGCGAACACCGGGGAGCTGTTTTTT
CASSPMGANTGELFF
>TRBV2|TRBJ2-3|NA|NA
TGCGCAGGACTTATCGGCACAGATACGCAGTATTTT
CAGLIGTDTQYF
>TRBV30|TRBJ1-4|NA|NA
TGTGCCTGGAGTGGGGGGCAGGGTGATGAAAAACTGTTTTTT
CAWSGGQGDEKLFF
>TRBV7-2|TRBJ2-3|TRBD2|once
TGTGCCAGCAGCCCTCTAGCGGGAGGGCCCACAGATACGCAGTATTTT
CASSPLAGGPTDTQYF
>TRBV13|TRBJ1-4|TRBD1|NA
TGTGCCAGCAGCTTACTTGGGACAGGGGGCAATGAAAAACTGTTTTTT
CASSLLGTGGNEKLFF
>TRBV18|TRBJ2-3|TRBD2|NA
TGTGCCAGCTCACTGGGACTAGCGGGCACAGATACGCAGTATTTT
CASSLGLAGTDTQYF
>TRBV28|TRBJ2-3|NA|NA
TGTGCCAGCAGTTTAATTAGCGGCAGAAGTGCAGATACGCAGTATTTT
CASSLISGRSADTQYF
>TRBV6-1|TRBJ2-5|NA|NA
TGTGCCAACGCGGAGTTTTTAGAGACCCAGTACTTC
CANAEFLETQYF
>TRBV29-1|TRBJ2-1|TRBD2|once
TGCAGCCCCAAAAGGGCACCATCTAGCGGGAGTTACAATGAGCAGTTCTTC
CSPKRAPSSGSYNEQFF
>TRBV9|TRBJ2-1|TRBD2|NA
TGTGCCAGCAGCGAGGCCCCAAGACTAGCGGGAGGGTCATCCTACAATGAGCAGTTCTTC
CASSEAPRLAGGSSYNEQFF
>TRBV2|TRBJ1-1|NA|NA
TGTGCCAGCATGGGACGGAGCCCGAACACTGAAGCTTTCTTT
CASMGRSPNTEAFF
>TRBV4-1|TRBJ2-7|TRBD1|NA
TGCGCCAGCAGCGCGCCGGGACAGACTCTTGAGCAGTACTTC
CASSAPGQTLEQYF
>TRBV6-5|TRBJ2-4|TRBD2|once
TGTGCCAGCAGTTCCGGGACTAGCGGTAAAAACATTCAGTACTTC
CASSSGTSGKNIQYF
>TRBV29-1|TRBJ2-1|NA|NA
TGCAGCGTTCCGGCCTACAATGAGCAGTTCTTC
CSVPAYNEQFF
>TRBV15|TRBJ2-3|NA|NA
TGTGCCACCAGCAGGGACTATGCCACAGATACGCAGTATTTT
CATSRDYATDTQYF
>TRBV5-4|TRBJ2-7|TRBD1|once
TGTGCCAGCAGCTTGGTTGGGACAGGGGCCAACGAGCAGTACTTC
CASSLVGTGANEQYF
>TRBV10-3|TRBJ2-7|TRBD2|NA
TGTGCCATCAGGGGGGAGACTAGCGCCGAGCAGTACTTC
CAIRGETSAEQYF
>TRBV7-9|TRBJ2-1|NA|NA
TGTGCCAGCAGCTTAGCGCCCAGTGAGCAGTTCTTC
CASSLAPSEQFF
>TRBV18|TRBJ2-6|NA|NA
TGTGCCAGCCTTTCCAGGGAATTTAGCTCTGGGGCCAACGTCCTGACTTTC
CASLSREFSSGANVLTF
>TRBV9|TRBJ2-1|NA|NA
TGTGCCAGCAGCGAGGGGGACGAGCTATACAATGAGCAGTTCTTC
CASSEGDELYNEQFF
>TRBV6-1|TRBJ2-7|NA|NA
TGTGCCAGCAGTGAAGGGCCGGTATACGAGCAGTACTTC
CASSEGPVYEQYF
>TRBV15|TRBJ2-7|NA|NA
TGTGCCACCAGCCGGGGAACCCACGAGCAGTACTTC
CATSRGTHEQYF
>TRBV27|TRBJ2-6|NA|NA
TGTGCCAGCAGTTGGGGAGAAGCTGGGGCCAACGTCCTGACTTTC
CASSWGEAGANVLTF
>TRBV28|TRBJ1-5|NA|NA
TGTGCCAGCAGTTACGGGAGACCCCAGCATTTT
CASSYGRPQHF
>TRBV27|TRBJ2-1|NA|NA
TGTGCCAGCAGTCCATTACTAGCATTTGCCTACAATGAGCAGTTCTTC
CASSPLLAFAYNEQFF
>TRBV29-1|TRBJ2-7|TRBD1|NA
TGCAGCGTGGAGGACAGGGGAACCTACGAGCAGTACTTC
CSVEDRGTYEQYF
>TRBV7-9|TRBJ1-1|NA|NA
TGTGCCAGCAGCTTAAGACAGGAAGCTTTCTTT
CASSLRQEAFF
>TRBV7-2|TRBJ2-7|NA|NA
TGTGCCAGCAGCGCATGGCAGGGCTCTGTCGAGCAGTACTTC
CASSAWQGSVEQYF
>TRBV7-9|TRBJ2-5|TRBD1|NA
TGTGCCAGCAGCTTCAGGGGGATTGGGCAAGAGACCCAGTACTTC
CASSFRGIGQETQYF
>TRBV16|TRBJ2-5|NA|NA
TGTGCCAGCAGCAAGCCGGGCCCCCTGGGAGAGACCCAGTACTTC
CASSKPGPLGETQYF
>TRBV7-9|TRBJ2-1|NA|NA
TGTGCCAGCAGCCCCCTTTTGGGGCAGGGCCCCTACAATGAGCAGTTCTTC
CASSPLLGQGPYNEQFF
>TRBV7-6|TRBJ2-2|TRBD1|NA
TGTGCCAGCAGCTTAGGGACAGGGCACACCGGGGAGCTGTTTTTT
CASSLGTGHTGELFF
>TRBV6-6|TRBJ2-7|NA|NA
TGTGCCAGCAGTTATGCTTCCGAGCAGTACTTC
CASSYASEQYF
>TRBV6-6|TRBJ2-3|NA|NA
TGTGCCAGCAGTCGACTAGTTCAGTCAGATACGCAGTATTTT
CASSRLVQSDTQYF
>TRBV27|TRBJ2-7|NA|NA
TGTGCCAGCAGTTTCCGGACCTCCCCCTACGAGCAGTACTTC
CASSFRTSPYEQYF
>TRBV19|TRBJ1-1|TRBD1|NA
TGTGCCAGTGGAGAGACAGGGCAAAACCCACCTAACGAAGCTTTCTTT
CASGETGQNPPNEAFF
>TRBV18|TRBJ2-5|NA|NA
TGTGCCAGCTCACCTGACGGTTCGCGGGGAGAGACCCAGTACTTC
CASSPDGSRGETQYF
>TRBV28|TRBJ2-7|NA|NA
TGTGCCAGCAGTTTGCGCGGGGCGGTATACGAGCAGTACTTC
CASSLRGAVYEQYF
>TRBV9|TRBJ2-2|TRBD2|NA
TGTGCCAGCAGCAAGCAAAGCGGGAGGGCGACCGGGGAGCTGTTTTTT
CASSKQSGRATGELFF